This T cell receptor beta chain is drawn from a study of cytomegalovirus exposure and HLA in healthy donors. Study in general: Some 91 million unique TCRs from HLA-typed donors were held in an early release of data.

This clone has a handful of counts. Antigen unknown. 13 Jbeta primers and 60 Vbeta primers were used for the PCR. Sequencing used immunoSEQ multiplex PCR; TCRdb keeps in-frame clones, though not all of them. Here the sample spans 100,000 to 150,000 clones, about 70% being singletons. This CDR3 is 15 amino acids long. V trimming: 2 bases; J trimming: 3 bases; junction bases outside the gene matches: 4. The germline V gene encodes CDR1 MDHEN and CDR2 SYDVKM. Study results and caveats: Cytomegalovirus association was listed for approximately 150 TCR beta chains. In an earlier analysis, most TCR beta V segments were productive about 87% or about 30% of the time.

The specimen was PBMCs. The clonotype comes from a woman aged 55-70 years in good health and CMV-seropositive. V is TRBV28 and J is TRBJ2-7, with 10 bases lining up with TRBD2. This chain's CDR3 is CASSLGASGGYEQYF. CDR3 DNA: TGTGCCAGCAGTTTAGGGGCTAGCGGGGGCTACGAGCAGTACTTC.